This T cell receptor (beta chain) was found in a study of preoperative IRX-2 immunotherapy in early breast cancer. Described treatment: preoperative locoregional IRX-2 cytokine immunotherapy. The table came from immunoSEQ multiplex PCR; TCRdb's copy has only in-frame clones and leaves some out. Of 40,000 or so clones listed, around 96% are singletons. V lost 7 bases and J 4 bases, leaving 14 bases between the germline ends. The CDR3 is made up of 15 amino acids. From germline, CDR1 is MNHEY and CDR2 SVGAGI. The sequencing here drew on tumor tissue, taken after IRX-2 immunotherapy. This receptor was obtained from a human donor with breast cancer. This chain joins TRBV6-5 and TRBJ2-6, with D hard to call. CDR3 region: CASTRGLGGANVLTF. The DNA of the CDR3 is TGTGCCAGCACCCGCGGTCTAGGCGGGGCCAACGTCCTGACTTTC.